These 29 T cell receptor beta chains were all obtained from the same sample, sequenced in a study of beta chain features in type 1 diabetes (dated by TCRdb to between 2017 and 2018). General study outcomes and caveats: A moderate but significant shortening of TCRB CDR3 length was observed in type 1 diabetes patients in all four CD4+ subsets.

The library was made by the immunoSEQ multiplex PCR assay. All of the isolated RNA was reverse transcribed with the High Capacity cDNA Reverse Transcription Kit, so expressed TCRB transcripts were sequenced. TCRdb holds this immuneACCESS table with in-frame rearrangements only. Some clones are missing; in checked studies, unresolved V genes explain under half, and the rest has no known cause. For this sample there are approximately 600,000 clones; 9.5% to 15% appear just once. The ten largest clones add up to 0.095% to 0.15% of the sample. Their target antigens are unknown. Sequenced material: naive CD4+ T cells from blood. The cell subset or site label, read with the paper, signifies: true naive CD4+ T cells. Source of these receptors: a man aged 25-45 years with type 1 diabetes.

This chain joins TRBV25-1 and TRBJ2-3, with D maybe TRBD2 (7 bases). The CDR3 extends over 16 amino acids. Germline V gives CDR1 MGHDK, CDR2 SYGVNS. Trimming removed 3 bases at V and 11 bases at J, with 24 bases between. CDR3 nucleotide sequence: TGTGCCAGCAGTGATTCCAGAGGGGGGGGCCCACAAAGGCAGTATTTT. Its translation: CASSDSRGGGPQRQYF. Supplemented by reference TRBV25-1 and TRBJ2-3, the full variable domain reads EADIYQTPRYLVIGTGKKITLECSQTMGHDKMYWYQQDPGMELHLIHYSYGVNSTEKGDLSSESTVSRIRTEHFPLTLESARPSHTSQYLCASSDSRGGGPQRQYFGPGTRLTVL.

This clone was seen a few times. The chain couples TRBV6-6 to TRBJ2-1; 7 positions match TRBD2. There are 14 residues in the CDR3. Per the germline V gene, CDR1 is MNHNY and CDR2 is SVGAGI (reference sequence). Trimming cost V 0 bases and J 12 bases; bases outside gene matches: 8. CDR3 region: CASSYSGGDLAQFF. In nucleotides, the CDR3 is TGTGCCAGCAGTTACTCGGGAGGGGATCTTGCGCAGTTCTTC.

The gene calls are TRBV2 and TRBJ1-4; 8 nucleotides align to TRBD1. This CDR3 region has 14 residues. Trimming took 6 bases from V and 5 from J; bases not matched to a gene: 5. Germline V lookup: CDR1 SNHLY, CDR2 FYNNEI. The CDR3: CASRLGTGNEKLFF. CDR3 bases: TGTGCCAGCAGGCTGGGGACAGGAAATGAAAAACTGTTTTTT.

The V and J genes are TRBV7-8 and TRBJ2-5, with 10 bases lining up with TRBD1. CDR1 is SGHVS and CDR2 is FQNEAQ in the germline V gene. This CDR3 is built from 14 residues. The V segment lost 5 bases and the J segment 7 bases; nucleotides outside the gene matches: 7. CDR3 region: CASSLRTGGGTQYF. The CDR3 DNA is TGTGCCAGCAGCCTCCGGACAGGGGGAGGGACCCAGTACTTC.

This chain links TRBV29-1 with TRBJ1-2, with TRBD1 as a possible D gene (5 bases). The CDR3 runs to 12 residues. CDR1 SQVTM and CDR2 ANQGSEA come from the germline V gene. Trimming took 5 bases from V and 8 from J, leaving 15 bases between them. The CDR3 is CSVRGRGEGYTF. The CDR3 bases are TGCAGCGTTAGGGGCCGCGGGGAGGGCTACACCTTC.

This chain links TRBV6-5 with TRBJ1-2; D unresolved. Trimming removed 0 bases at V and 2 bases at J, with 13 bases between. The CDR3 is 16 amino acids. Germline V lookup: CDR1 MNHEY, CDR2 SVGAGI. The CDR3 reads CASSYSSFWQNYGYTF. The CDR3 nucleotides are TGTGCCAGCAGTTACTCGAGTTTCTGGCAGAACTATGGCTACACCTTC.

The genes are TRBV6-6 and TRBJ2-2; possibly TRBD2 for D (6 bases). V was clipped by 6 bases and J by 7 bases, with 9 bases between them. From germline, CDR1 is MNHNY and CDR2 SVGAGI (reference sequence). The CDR3 loop spans 12 amino acids. The CDR3: CASSRGSGELFF. The CDR3 nucleotides read TGTGCCAGCAGCCGGGGGAGCGGGGAGCTGTTTTTT.

A note on this clone: Different DNA sequences within this sample yield the same CDR3. V and J are TRBV29-1 and TRBJ1-5; 7 bases map to TRBD1. Trimming cost V 7 bases and J 4 bases; bases outside gene matches: 7. The CDR3 extends over 13 amino acids. Germline CDR1 is SQVTM and CDR2 is ANQGSEA. CDR3 region: CSAADRANQPQHF. CDR3 nucleotide sequence: TGCAGCGCTGCAGACAGGGCAAATCAGCCCCAGCATTTT.

This clone was seen only a few times. This chain connects TRBV7-2 to TRBJ2-3; 13 nucleotides agree with TRBD2. The CDR3 runs 18 residues. Germline V gene data show CDR1 as SGHTA and CDR2 as FQGNSA. J gave up 8 bases and V 5 bases, and 16 bases lay outside the gene matches. CDR3 coding DNA: TGTGCCAGCAGCCCAAGGACTAGCGGGGGCCTCTACGGGTTTACGCAGTATTTT. Translation: CASSPRTSGGLYGFTQYF.

The V call is TRBV7-8, the J call TRBJ2-4; D gene uncertain. The CDR3 length is 14 residues. CDR1 and CDR2 (germline): SGHVS, FQNEAQ. V gave up 0 bases and J gave up 4 bases, with 7 bases separating them. For the CDR3, the DNA is TGTGCCAGCAGCTTAGCGACGGGTAAAAACATTCAGTACTTC. This sequence encodes CASSLATGKNIQYF. The whole variable domain, remainder taken from reference TRBV7-8 and TRBJ2-4, is GAGVSQSPRYKVAKRGQDVALRCDPISGHVSLFWYQQALGQGPEFLTYFQNEAQLDKSGLPSDRFFAERPEGSVSTLKIQRTQQEDSAVYLCASSLATGKNIQYFGAGTRLSVL.

This clone was detected a few times. This chain connects TRBV27 to TRBJ2-7; no clear D. There are 12 residues in the CDR3. Germline CDR1 MNHEY, CDR2 SMNVEV (reference sequence). Deletions cut 4 bases from V and 9 bases from J, with 13 bases between. The CDR3 loop is CASSSLSEPQYF. CDR3 nucleotide sequence: TGTGCCAGCAGTTCTTTGTCGGAGCCGCAGTACTTC.

This clone turned up a few times. The genes are TRBV7-9 and TRBJ2-5; TRBD1 aligns across 7 bases. Germline V gives CDR1 SEHNR, CDR2 FQNEAQ (reference sequence). The V and J ends lost 2 bases and 1 base, in that order; junction bases with no gene match: 4. The CDR3 length is 15 residues. The CDR3 DNA is TGTGCCAGCAGCTTAATGGGACAGATCCAAGAGACCCAGTACTTC. Protein: CASSLMGQIQETQYF.

This clone was recorded a few times. The V and J genes are TRBV7-2 and TRBJ2-3, with 8 bases identical to TRBD1. The V and J ends lost 5 bases and 6 bases, in that order; junction bases with no gene match: 7. The CDR3 consists of 14 residues. The germline V gene encodes CDR1 SGHTA and CDR2 FQGNSA. The CDR3 DNA reads TGTGCCAGCAGCACACGACAGGGGAAGGATACGCAGTATTTT. Translating it yields CASSTRQGKDTQYF. The complete variable domain, with remaining parts taken from reference TRBV7-2 and TRBJ2-3, reads GAGVSQSPSNKVTEKGKDVELRCDPISGHTALYWYRQSLGQGLEFLIYFQGNSAPDKSGLPSDRFSAERTGGSVSTLTIQRTQQEDSAVYLCASSTRQGKDTQYFGPGTRLTVL.

The V gene is TRBV5-4, the J gene TRBJ2-2, with D unresolved. Germline V gene lookup returns CDR1 SGHNT and CDR2 YYREEE (reference sequence). This CDR3 has 13 amino acids. V was trimmed by 2 bases and J by 3 bases, leaving 5 bases between them. The DNA of the CDR3 is TGTGCCAGCAGCTTCCCCCACACCGGGGAGCTGTTTTTT. Translation: CASSFPHTGELFF.

The rearrangement uses TRBV27 and TRBJ1-5; D might be TRBD1 (5 bases). Germline V lookup: CDR1 MNHEY, CDR2 SMNVEV (reference sequence). This CDR3 contains 13 residues. The ends were cut back, 4 bases at V and 4 bases at J, with 8 bases in the middle. The chain's CDR3 is CASSWDRNQPQHF. CDR3 in DNA: TGTGCCAGCAGTTGGGACCGGAATCAGCCCCAGCATTTT.

The V and J genes are TRBV9 and TRBJ2-7; 9 bases are shared with TRBD1. The CDR3 sequence is 15 residues long. The V and J ends lost 5 bases and 5 bases, in that order; junction bases with no gene match: 11. CDR1 SGDLS and CDR2 YYNGEE come from the germline V gene. The DNA of the CDR3 is TGTGCCAGCAGTTCCACCGGGACAGGGATCGACGAGCAGTACTTC. Protein sequence: CASSSTGTGIDEQYF.

In its sample, this clone was seen a few times. V usage is TRBV9 and J usage is TRBJ1-1, with TRBD1 matching 7 bases. The V and J ends lost 1 base and 8 bases, in that order; junction bases with no gene match: 11. The CDR3 runs to 15 residues. Germline V CDR1 and CDR2: SGDLS, YYNGEE. CDR3 region: CASSVTPLQGREAFF. Written as DNA, the CDR3 is TGTGCCAGCAGCGTAACCCCGCTACAGGGGCGAGAAGCTTTCTTT.

The chain recombines TRBV2 with TRBJ1-5; no reliable D call. The V and J ends lost 6 bases and 0 bases respectively, with 18 bases between them. The germline V gene has CDR1 SNHLY and CDR2 FYNNEI. The CDR3 runs to 17 residues. The CDR3 DNA follows: TGTGCCAGCAGCTATTCTTCCGGGAGCCATAGCAATCAGCCCCAGCATTTT. It yields the protein CASSYSSGSHSNQPQHF. Filled out from reference TRBV2 and TRBJ1-5, the complete variable domain reads EPEVTQTPSHQVTQMGQEVILRCVPISNHLYFYWYRQILGQKVEFLVSFYNNEISEKSEIFDDQFSVERPDGSNFTLKIRSTKLEDSAMYFCASSYSSGSHSNQPQHFGDGTRLSIL.

Only a few counts were recorded for this clone. The genes are TRBV5-1 and TRBJ1-4; 7 bases match TRBD1. CDR1 is SGHRS, CDR2 YFSETQ, per germline. The trim removed 2 bases at V and 5 bases at J, leaving 15 bases unmatched. The CDR3 runs 18 residues. CDR3 bases: TGCGCCAGCAGCTTACTCCGGGACAGTCAAACTTTGAATGAAAAACTGTTTTTT. This translates into CASSLLRDSQTLNEKLFF.

V and J are TRBV10-3 and TRBJ2-1, with D perhaps matching TRBD1 (5 bases). The length of the CDR3 is 17 residues. V was cut by 0 bases and J by 2 bases, with 14 bases left in between. Germline values: CDR1 ENHRY, CDR2 SYGVKD. CDR3 loop: CAISESLGRDAYNEQFF. The CDR3 DNA sequence: TGTGCCATCAGTGAGTCGCTGGGCAGGGATGCCTACAATGAGCAGTTCTTC.

The CDR3 here is CASSLRSDNEQFF. CDR3 DNA: TGTGCCAGCAGCCTACGGTCAGACAATGAGCAGTTCTTC. This chain connects TRBV2 to TRBJ2-1; D not resolved. The CDR3 is made up of 13 amino acids. CDR1 and CDR2 (germline): SNHLY, FYNNEI. V was shortened by 6 bases and J by 5 bases, with 11 bases between the two germline ends.

This clone was seen a few times. The chain couples TRBV18 to TRBJ2-3; D call uncertain. CDR3 size: 14 residues. V was trimmed by 0 bases and J by 2 bases, leaving 6 bases between them. CDR1 is KGHSH, CDR2 LQKENI, per germline. The CDR3 loop is CASSPPALTDTQYF. As DNA, the CDR3 is TGTGCCAGCTCACCACCAGCCCTCACAGATACGCAGTATTTT.

This clone was counted a few times. The V and J genes are TRBV9 and TRBJ1-2, with 8 bases lining up with TRBD1. Trimming cost V 4 bases and J 2 bases; bases outside gene matches: 4. CDR1 and CDR2 (germline): SGDLS, YYNGEE. The CDR3 contains 14 residues. The CDR3: CASSLTGANYGYTF. CDR3 nucleotide sequence: TGTGCCAGCAGCTTGACAGGGGCCAACTATGGCTACACCTTC.

This clone was picked up a small number of times. The chain combines TRBV4-3 with TRBJ2-7; a weak D match, TRBD1 (6 bases). The V gene's germline CDR1 is LGHNA and CDR2 YSLEER. The CDR3 spans 15 residues. Trimming left V 5 bases short and J 6 bases short, with 20 bases between. The CDR3 loop is CASSSQTGLQAEQYF. The CDR3 DNA reads TGCGCCAGCAGCTCCCAGACAGGCCTCCAGGCCGAGCAGTACTTC.

V is TRBV7-2 and J is TRBJ1-1; 9 bases agree with TRBD1. The CDR3 contains 16 residues. Germline V gene lookup returns CDR1 SGHTA and CDR2 FQGNSA. The trim removed 8 bases at V and 4 bases at J, leaving 14 bases unmatched. In DNA form, the CDR3 reads TGTGCCAGCTTTCCCACCTTCCCGGACAGGGGCACTGAAGCTTTCTTT. This translates into CASFPTFPDRGTEAFF.

This clone has more than one count but fewer than ten. The chain is built from TRBV30 and TRBJ2-7; TRBD1 matches at 7 bases. There are 15 residues in the CDR3. V lost 1 base and J lost 2; bases outside the gene matches: 8. Per the germline V gene, CDR1 is GTSNPN and CDR2 is SVGIG (reference sequence). The CDR3 DNA follows: TGTGCCTGGAGTGCTCAGAGGGGGCCGACCTACGAGCAGTACTTC. Translating it yields CAWSAQRGPTYEQYF.

The chain is built from TRBV4-2 and TRBJ2-7, with D perhaps matching TRBD1 or TRBD2 (5 bases each). CDR3 length equals 18 residues. CDR1 and CDR2 from the germline V gene are LGHNA and YNFKEQ. The V and J ends lost 1 base and 3 bases respectively, with 22 bases between them. CDR3 in amino acids: CASSQVRTQKRGVYEQYF. The CDR3 DNA follows: TGTGCCAGCAGCCAAGTTAGGACGCAGAAGCGAGGGGTCTACGAGCAGTACTTC.

In its sample, this clone was seen a few times. This chain connects TRBV14 to TRBJ2-3; D uncertain. Germline lookup yields CDR1 SGHDN and CDR2 FVKESK. With 0 bases removed from V and 7 bases from J, the gap between germline ends came to 5 bases. The CDR3 covers 12 residues. The CDR3 loop is CASSQDLHTQYF. The CDR3 coding sequence is TGTGCCAGCAGCCAAGATTTGCATACGCAGTATTTT.

The V call is TRBV7-2, the J call TRBJ1-6, with D hard to call. The length of the CDR3 is 13 residues. V gave up 6 bases and J gave up 5 bases, with 8 bases separating them. Germline lookup yields CDR1 SGHTA and CDR2 FQGNSA. The CDR3 nucleotides are TGTGCCAGCAGGTGGAAGCATAATTCACCCCTCCACTTT. Encoded protein: CASRWKHNSPLHF.